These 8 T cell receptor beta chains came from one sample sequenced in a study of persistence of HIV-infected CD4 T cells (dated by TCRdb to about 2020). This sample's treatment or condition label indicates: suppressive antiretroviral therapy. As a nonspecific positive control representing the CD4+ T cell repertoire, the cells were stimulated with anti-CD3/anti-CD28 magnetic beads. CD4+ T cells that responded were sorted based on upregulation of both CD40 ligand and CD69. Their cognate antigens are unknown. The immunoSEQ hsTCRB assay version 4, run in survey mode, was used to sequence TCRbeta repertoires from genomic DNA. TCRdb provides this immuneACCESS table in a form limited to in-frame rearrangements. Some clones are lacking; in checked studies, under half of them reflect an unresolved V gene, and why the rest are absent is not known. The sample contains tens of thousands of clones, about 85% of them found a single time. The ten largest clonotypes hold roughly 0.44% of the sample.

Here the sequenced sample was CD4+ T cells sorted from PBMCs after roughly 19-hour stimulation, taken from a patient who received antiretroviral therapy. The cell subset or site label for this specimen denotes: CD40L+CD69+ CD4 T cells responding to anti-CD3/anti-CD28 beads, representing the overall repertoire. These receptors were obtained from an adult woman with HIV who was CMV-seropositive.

The CDR3 region has the DNA TGCGCCAGCAGCCTTTTAAGGGGGGGACCAGATACGCAGTATTTT. Encoded protein: CASSLLRGGPDTQYF. The genes are TRBV5-1 and TRBJ2-3; a possible D gene is TRBD2 (7 bases). Trimming removed 4 bases at V and 4 bases at J, with 16 bases between. Germline V gene sequence: CDR1 SGHRS, CDR2 YFSETQ. This CDR3 comprises 15 residues.

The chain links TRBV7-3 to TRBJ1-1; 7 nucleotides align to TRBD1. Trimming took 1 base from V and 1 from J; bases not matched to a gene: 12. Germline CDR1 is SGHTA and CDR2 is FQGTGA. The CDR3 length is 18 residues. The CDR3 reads CASSLKGGGDFGNTEAFF. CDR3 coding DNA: TGTGCCAGCAGCTTAAAAGGAGGGGGCGATTTCGGGAACACTGAAGCTTTCTTT.

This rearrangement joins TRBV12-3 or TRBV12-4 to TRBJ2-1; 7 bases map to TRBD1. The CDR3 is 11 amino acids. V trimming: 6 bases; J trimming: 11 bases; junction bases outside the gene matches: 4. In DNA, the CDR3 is TGTGCCAGCAGCCGACAGGGTAAGCAGTTCTTC. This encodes CASSRQGKQFF.

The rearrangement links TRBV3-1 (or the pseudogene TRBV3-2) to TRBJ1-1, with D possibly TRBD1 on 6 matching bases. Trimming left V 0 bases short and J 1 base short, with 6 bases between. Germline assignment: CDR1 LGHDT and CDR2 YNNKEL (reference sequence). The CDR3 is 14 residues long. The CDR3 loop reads CASSQEQGNTEAFF. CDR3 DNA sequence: TGTGCCAGCAGCCAAGAACAGGGGAACACTGAAGCTTTCTTT.

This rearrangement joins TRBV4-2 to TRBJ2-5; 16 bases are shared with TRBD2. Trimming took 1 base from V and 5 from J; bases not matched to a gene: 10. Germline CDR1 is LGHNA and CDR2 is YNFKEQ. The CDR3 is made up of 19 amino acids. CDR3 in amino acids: CASSQGSGTSGGAVETQYF. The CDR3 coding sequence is TGTGCCAGCAGCCAAGGATCCGGGACTAGCGGGGGGGCGGTCGAGACCCAGTACTTC.

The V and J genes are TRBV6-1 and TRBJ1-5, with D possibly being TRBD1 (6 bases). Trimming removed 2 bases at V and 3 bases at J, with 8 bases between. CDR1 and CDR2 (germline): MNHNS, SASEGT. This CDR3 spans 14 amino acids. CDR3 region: CASSEQGPNQPQHF. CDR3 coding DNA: TGTGCCAGCAGTGAACAGGGGCCCAATCAGCCCCAGCATTTT.

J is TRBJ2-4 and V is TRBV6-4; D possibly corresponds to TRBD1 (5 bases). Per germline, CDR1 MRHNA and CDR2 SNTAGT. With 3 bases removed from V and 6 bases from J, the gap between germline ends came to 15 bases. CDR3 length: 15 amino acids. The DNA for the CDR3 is TGTGCCAGCAGTGAGGGGTTCAGGGCTGGAAACATTCAGTACTTC. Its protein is CASSEGFRAGNIQYF.

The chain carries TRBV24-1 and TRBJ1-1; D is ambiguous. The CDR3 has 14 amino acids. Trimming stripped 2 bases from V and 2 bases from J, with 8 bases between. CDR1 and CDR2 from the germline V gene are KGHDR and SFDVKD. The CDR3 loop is CATSDSKRNTEAFF. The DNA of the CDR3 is TGTGCCACCAGTGATTCGAAGAGAAACACTGAAGCTTTCTTT.